This TCR beta chain emerged from a study of PD-L1 blockade in urothelial cancer. Looking at the study overall: Reported median T cell count for blood samples was some 140,000. Study-wide findings and caveats: Pretreatment TCR clonality in blood, when below the median, was predictive of better survival.

Clones were sequenced by immunoSEQ multiplex PCR, and TCRdb holds only the in-frame ones, with some missing. The sample has around 100,000 clones; 87% are singletons. Trimming took 6 bases from V and 10 from J; bases not matched to a gene: 10. The length of the CDR3 is 14 residues. Germline V gene data show CDR1 as SNHLY and CDR2 as FYNNEI. Regarding this clone: The antigen remains undetermined.

Time point in this sample: pretreatment peripheral blood. Each patient's cancer was a locally advanced or metastatic urothelial carcinoma. Individual patients had between 1 and 8 samples, taken pretreatment and on-treatment. The chain joins TRBV2 to TRBJ2-1; TRBD1 matches 9 bases. Material: PBMCs, obtained around atezolizumab (anti-PD-L1) treatment. This clonotype originated in a man aged 55-75 years with urothelial cancer. The CDR3 coding sequence is TGTGCCAGCAGCTTTCCGGGGACAGGGCGGGAGCAGTTCTTC. Its protein is CASSFPGTGREQFF.